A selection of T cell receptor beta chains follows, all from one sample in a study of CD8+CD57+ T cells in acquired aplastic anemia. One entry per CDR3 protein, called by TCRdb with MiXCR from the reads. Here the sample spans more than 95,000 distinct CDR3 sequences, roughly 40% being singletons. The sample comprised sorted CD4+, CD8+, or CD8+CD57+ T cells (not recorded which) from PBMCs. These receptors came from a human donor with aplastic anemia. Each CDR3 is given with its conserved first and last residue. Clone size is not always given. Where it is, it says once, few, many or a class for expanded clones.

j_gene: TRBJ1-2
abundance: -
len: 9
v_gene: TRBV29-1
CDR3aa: CSVDRASAF

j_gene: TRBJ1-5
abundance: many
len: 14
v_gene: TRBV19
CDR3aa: CASRRGQGNQPQHF

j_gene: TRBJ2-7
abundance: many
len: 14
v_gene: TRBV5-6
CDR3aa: CASSLTGKTYEQYF

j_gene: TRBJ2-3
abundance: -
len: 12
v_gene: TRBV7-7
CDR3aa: CASSLAEGPQYF

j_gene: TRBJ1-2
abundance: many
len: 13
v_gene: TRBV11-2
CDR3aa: CASSLGGHDGYTF

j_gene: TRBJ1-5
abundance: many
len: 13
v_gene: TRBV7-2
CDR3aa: CASSGQANQPQHF

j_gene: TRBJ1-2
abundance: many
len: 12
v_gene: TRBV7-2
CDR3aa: CASSLDQAGYTF

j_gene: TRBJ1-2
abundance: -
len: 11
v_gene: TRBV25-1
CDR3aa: CASSVSASYTF

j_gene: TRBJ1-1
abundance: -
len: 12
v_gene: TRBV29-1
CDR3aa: CSVAQRNTEAFF

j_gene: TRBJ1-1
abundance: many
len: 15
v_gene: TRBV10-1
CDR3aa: CASSDPGIAATEAFF

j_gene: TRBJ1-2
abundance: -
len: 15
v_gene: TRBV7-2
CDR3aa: CASSSTDREYYGYTF

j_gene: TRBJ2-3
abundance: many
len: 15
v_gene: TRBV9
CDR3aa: CASSVAGGLADTQYF

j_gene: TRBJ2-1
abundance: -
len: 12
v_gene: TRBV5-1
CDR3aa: CASSRASEGQFF

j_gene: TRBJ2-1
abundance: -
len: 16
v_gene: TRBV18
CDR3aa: CASSPPGAAAYNEQFF

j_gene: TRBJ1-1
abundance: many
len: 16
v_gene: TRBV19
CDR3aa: CASSIPGVLENTEAFF

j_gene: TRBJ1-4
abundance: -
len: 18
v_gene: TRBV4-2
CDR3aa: CASTRFRDGKETNEKLFF

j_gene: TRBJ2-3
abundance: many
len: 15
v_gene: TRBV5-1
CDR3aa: CASSLRGVLTDTQYF

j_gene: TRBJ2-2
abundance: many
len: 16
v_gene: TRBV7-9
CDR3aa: CASSLWSWGATGELFF

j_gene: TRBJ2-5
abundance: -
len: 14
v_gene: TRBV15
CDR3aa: CATSERGQQRTQYF

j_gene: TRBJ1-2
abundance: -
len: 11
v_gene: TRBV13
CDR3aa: CASIGRGRFTF

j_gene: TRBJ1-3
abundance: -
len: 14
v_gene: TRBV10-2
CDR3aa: CASSESGYGNTIYF

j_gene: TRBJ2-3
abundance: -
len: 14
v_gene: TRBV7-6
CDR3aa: CARSTRQRPDTQYF

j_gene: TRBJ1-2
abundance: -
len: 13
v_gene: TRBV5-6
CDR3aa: CASSRRDQTGYTF

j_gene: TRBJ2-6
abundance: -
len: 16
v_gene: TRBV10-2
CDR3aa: CASSESWGLGANVLTF

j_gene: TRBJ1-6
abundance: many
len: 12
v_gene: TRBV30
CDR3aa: CASTESNSPLHF

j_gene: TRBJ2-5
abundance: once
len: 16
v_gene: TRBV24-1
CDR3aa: CATSDARGGFPETQYF

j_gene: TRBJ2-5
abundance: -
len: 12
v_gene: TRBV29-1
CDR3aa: CSVEVHQETQYF

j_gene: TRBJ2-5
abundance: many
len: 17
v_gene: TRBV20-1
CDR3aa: CSASRPGLAGFQETQYF

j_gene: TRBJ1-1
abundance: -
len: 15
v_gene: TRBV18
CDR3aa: CASSLLGGGDTEAFF

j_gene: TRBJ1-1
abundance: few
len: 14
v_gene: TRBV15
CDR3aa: CATSNRGMNTEAFF

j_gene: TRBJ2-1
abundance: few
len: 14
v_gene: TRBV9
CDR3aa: CASSIRTSTGEQFF

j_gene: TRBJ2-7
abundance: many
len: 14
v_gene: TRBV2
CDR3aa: CASTIGQVTYEQYF

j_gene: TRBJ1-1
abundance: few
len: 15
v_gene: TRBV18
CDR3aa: CASSPHMTENTEAFF

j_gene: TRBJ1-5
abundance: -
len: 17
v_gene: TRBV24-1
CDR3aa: CAASDSPGQVSNQPQHF

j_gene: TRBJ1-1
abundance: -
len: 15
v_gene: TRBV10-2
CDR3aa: CASSARSAGGTEAFF

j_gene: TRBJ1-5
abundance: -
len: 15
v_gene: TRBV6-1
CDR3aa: CASKYGQELNQPQHF

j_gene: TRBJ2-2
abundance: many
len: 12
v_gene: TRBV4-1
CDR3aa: CASRRTRGELFF

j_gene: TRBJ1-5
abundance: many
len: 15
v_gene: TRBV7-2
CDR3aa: CASSPGLGSNQPQHF

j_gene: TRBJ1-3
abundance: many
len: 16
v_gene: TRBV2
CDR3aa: CASSWGEEGSGNTIYF

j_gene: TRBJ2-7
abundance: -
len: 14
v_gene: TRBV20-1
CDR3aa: CSARGEDRAYEQYF

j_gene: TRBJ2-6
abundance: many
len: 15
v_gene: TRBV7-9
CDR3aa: CASSLGVSGANVLTF

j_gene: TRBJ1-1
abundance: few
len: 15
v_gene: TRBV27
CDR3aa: CASSSTGSVGTEAFF

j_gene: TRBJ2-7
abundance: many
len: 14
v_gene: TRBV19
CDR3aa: CASSIPGRAYEQYF

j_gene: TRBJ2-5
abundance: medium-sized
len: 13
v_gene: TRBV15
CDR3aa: CASTGMDLETQYF

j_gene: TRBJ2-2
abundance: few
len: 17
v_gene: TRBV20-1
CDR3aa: CSAWGLAGGSGTGELFF

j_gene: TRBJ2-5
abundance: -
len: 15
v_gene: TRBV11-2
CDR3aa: CASSFSRDEGETQYF

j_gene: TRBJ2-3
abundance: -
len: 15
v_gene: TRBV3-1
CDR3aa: CASTLAGSRGDTQYF

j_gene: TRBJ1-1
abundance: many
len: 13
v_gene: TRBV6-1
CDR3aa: CASPGQILGEAFF

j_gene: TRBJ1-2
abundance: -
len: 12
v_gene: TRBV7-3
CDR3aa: CARSTGNYGYTF

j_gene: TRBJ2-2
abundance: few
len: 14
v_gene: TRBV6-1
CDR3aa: CASSSRGDTGELFF

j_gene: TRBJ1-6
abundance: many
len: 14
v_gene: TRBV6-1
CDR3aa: CASKEAGSDSPLHF